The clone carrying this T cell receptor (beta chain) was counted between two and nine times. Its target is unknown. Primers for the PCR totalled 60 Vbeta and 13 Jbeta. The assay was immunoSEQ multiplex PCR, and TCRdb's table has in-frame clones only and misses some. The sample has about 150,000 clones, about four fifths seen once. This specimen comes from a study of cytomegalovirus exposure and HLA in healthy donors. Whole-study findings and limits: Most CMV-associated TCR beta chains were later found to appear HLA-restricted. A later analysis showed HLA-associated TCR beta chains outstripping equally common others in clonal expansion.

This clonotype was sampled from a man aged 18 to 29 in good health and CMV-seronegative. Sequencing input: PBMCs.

The CDR3 DNA reads as TGTGCCAGCAGTTCCTATTTTAACTATGGCTACACCTTC. It translates to CASSSYFNYGYTF. The genes are TRBV7-2 and TRBJ1-2; D uncertain. In germline, CDR1 is SGHTA, CDR2 FQGNSA. Trimming took off 6 bases at V and 1 base at J, with 9 bases between the two ends. This CDR3 has 13 amino acids.